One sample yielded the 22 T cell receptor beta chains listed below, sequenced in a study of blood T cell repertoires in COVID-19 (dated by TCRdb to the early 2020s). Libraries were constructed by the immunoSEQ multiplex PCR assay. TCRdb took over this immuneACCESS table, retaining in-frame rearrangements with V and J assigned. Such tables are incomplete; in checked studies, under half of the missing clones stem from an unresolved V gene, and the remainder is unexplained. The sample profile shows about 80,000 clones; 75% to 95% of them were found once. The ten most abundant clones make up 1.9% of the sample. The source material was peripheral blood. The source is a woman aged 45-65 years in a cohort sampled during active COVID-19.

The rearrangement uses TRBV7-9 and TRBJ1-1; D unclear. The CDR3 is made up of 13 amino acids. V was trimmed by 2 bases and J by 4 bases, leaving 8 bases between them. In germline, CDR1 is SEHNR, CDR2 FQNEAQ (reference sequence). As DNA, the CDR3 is TGTGCCAGCAGCTTAACGGGGAGCACTGAAGCTTTCTTT. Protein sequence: CASSLTGSTEAFF.

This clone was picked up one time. Here the CDR3 reads CAWSHPGYNQPQHF. CDR3 in DNA: TGTGCCTGGAGTCACCCAGGGTACAATCAGCCCCAGCATTTT. The gene calls are TRBV30 and TRBJ1-5; D might be TRBD1 (5 bases). The CDR3 is made up of 14 amino acids. V lost 2 bases and J lost 3, with 11 bases in between. Germline values: CDR1 GTSNPN, CDR2 SVGIG (reference sequence).

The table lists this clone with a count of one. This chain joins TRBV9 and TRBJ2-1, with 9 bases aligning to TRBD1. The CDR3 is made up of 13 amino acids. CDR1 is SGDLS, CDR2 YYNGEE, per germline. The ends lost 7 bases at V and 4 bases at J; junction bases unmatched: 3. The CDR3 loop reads CASADRGYNEQFF. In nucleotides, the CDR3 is TGTGCCAGCGCGGACAGGGGTTACAATGAGCAGTTCTTC.

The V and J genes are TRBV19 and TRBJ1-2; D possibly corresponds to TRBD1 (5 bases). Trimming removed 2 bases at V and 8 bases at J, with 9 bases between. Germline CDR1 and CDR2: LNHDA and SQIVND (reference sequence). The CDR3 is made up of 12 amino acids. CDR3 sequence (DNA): TGTGCCAGTAGTATACGACAGCTAGGCTACACCTTC. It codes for CASSIRQLGYTF.

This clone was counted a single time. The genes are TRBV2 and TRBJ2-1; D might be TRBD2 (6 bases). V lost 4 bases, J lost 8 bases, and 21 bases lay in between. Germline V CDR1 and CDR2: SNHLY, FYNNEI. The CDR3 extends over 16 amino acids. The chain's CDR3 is CASSGFGGFSGDEQFF. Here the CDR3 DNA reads TGTGCCAGCAGTGGGTTTGGGGGGTTCAGTGGCGATGAGCAGTTCTTC.

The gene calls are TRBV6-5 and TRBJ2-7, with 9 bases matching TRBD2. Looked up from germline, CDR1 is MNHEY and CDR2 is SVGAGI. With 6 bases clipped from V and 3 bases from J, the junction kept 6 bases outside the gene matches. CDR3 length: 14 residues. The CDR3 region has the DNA TGTGCCAGCAGGAGACTAGCGGAGGGCTACGAGCAGTACTTC. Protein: CASRRLAEGYEQYF.

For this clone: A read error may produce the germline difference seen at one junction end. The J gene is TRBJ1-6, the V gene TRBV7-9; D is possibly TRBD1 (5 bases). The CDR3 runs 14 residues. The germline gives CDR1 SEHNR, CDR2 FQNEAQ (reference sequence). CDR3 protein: CASSLAAGRSPLHF. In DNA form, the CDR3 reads TGTGCCAGCAGCCTAGCCGCGGGGCGCTCACCCCTCCACTTT.

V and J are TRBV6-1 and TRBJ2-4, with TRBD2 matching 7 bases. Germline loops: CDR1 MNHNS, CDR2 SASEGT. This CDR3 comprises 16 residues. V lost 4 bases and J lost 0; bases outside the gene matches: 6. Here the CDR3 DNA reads TGTGCCAGCAGTGGCTTTACGGGAGGAGCCAAAAACATTCAGTACTTC. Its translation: CASSGFTGGAKNIQYF.

The CDR3 sequence is CASGPGVGTDTQYF. The CDR3 region has the DNA TGTGCTAGTGGTCCGGGGGTAGGCACAGATACGCAGTATTTT. The rearrangement joins TRBV12-5 to TRBJ2-3; D perhaps matches TRBD2 (6 bases). The CDR3 sequence is 14 residues long. The germline gives CDR1 LGHNT, CDR2 FRNRAP. Trimming shortened V by 5 bases and J by 1 base, and 10 bases separated the two germline ends.

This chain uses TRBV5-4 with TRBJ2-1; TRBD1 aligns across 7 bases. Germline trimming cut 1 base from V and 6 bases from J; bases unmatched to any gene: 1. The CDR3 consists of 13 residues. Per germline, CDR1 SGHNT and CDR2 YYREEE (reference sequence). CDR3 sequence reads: CASSLSGGNEQFF. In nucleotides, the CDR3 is TGTGCCAGCAGCTTGTCAGGGGGCAATGAGCAGTTCTTC.

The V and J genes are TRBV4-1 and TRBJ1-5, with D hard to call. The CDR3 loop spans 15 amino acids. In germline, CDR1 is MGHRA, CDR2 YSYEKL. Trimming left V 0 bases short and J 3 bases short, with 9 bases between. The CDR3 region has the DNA TGCGCCAGCAGCCAAGATCTGGGCCCCAATCAGCCCCAGCATTTT. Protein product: CASSQDLGPNQPQHF.

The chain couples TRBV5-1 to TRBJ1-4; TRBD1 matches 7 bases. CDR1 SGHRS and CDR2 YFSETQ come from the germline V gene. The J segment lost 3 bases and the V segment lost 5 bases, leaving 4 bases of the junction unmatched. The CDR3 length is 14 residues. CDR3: CASSPTGPNEKLFF. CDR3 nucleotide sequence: TGCGCCAGCAGTCCGACAGGGCCTAATGAAAAACTGTTTTTT.

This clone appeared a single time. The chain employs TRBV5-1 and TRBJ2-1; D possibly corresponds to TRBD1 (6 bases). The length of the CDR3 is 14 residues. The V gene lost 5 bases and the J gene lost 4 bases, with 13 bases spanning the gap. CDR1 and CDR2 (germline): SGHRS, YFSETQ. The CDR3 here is CASSSGQLYNEQFF. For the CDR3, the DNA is TGCGCCAGCAGTTCTGGACAGCTTTACAATGAGCAGTTCTTC.

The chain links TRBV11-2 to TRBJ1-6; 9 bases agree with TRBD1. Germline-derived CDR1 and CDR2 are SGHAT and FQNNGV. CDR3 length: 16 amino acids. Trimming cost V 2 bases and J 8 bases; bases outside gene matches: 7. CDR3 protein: CASSLSPGQGDSPLHF. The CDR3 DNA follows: TGTGCCAGCAGCTTAAGCCCGGGACAGGGCGATTCACCCCTCCACTTT.

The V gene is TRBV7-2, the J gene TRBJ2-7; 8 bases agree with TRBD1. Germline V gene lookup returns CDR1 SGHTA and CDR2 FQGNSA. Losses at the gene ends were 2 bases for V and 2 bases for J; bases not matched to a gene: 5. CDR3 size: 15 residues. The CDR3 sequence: CASSLMQGAAYEQYF. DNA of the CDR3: TGTGCCAGCAGCTTAATGCAGGGGGCGGCCTACGAGCAGTACTTC. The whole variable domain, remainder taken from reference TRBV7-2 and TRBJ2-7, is GAGVSQSPSNKVTEKGKDVELRCDPISGHTALYWYRQSLGQGLEFLIYFQGNSAPDKSGLPSDRFSAERTGGSVSTLTIQRTQQEDSAVYLCASSLMQGAAYEQYFGPGTRLTVT.

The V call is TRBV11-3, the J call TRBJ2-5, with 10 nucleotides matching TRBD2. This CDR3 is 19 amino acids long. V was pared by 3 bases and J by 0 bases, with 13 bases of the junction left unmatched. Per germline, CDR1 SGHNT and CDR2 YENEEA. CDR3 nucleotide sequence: TGTGCCAGCAGCTTCATAAAATCGGTAGCGGGAGGTAACCAAGAGACCCAGTACTTC. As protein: CASSFIKSVAGGNQETQYF.

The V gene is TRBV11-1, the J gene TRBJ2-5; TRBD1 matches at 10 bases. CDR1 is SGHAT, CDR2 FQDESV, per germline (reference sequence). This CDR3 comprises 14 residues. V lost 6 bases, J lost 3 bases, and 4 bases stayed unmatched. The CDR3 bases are TGTGCCAGCAGACTGACAGGGGGCGAAGAGACCCAGTACTTC. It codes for CASRLTGGEETQYF.

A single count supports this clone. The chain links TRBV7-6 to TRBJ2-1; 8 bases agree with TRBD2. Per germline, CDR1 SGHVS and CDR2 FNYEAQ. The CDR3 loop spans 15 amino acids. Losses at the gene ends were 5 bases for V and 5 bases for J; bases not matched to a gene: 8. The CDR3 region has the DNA TGTGCCAGCAGCCCGGGACTAGTCTCTAACAATGAGCAGTTCTTC. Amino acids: CASSPGLVSNNEQFF.

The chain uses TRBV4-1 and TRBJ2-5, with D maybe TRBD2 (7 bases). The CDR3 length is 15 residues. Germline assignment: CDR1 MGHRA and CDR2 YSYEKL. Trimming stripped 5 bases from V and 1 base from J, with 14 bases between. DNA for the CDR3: TGCGCCAGCAGCTTAAGGGGGAGGGGCCAAGAGACCCAGTACTTC. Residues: CASSLRGRGQETQYF.

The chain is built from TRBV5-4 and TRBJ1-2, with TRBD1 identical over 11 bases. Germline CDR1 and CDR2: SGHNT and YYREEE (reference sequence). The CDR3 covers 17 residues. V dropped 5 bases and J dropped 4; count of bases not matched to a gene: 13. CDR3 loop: CASSPRDRGILSYGYTF. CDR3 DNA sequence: TGTGCCAGCAGTCCTCGGGACAGGGGGATACTCTCCTATGGCTACACCTTC.

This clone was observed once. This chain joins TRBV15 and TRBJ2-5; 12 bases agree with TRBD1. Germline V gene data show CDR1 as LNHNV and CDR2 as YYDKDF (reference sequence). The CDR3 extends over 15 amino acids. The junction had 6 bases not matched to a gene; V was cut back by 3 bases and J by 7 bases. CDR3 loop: CATSSRGQGAGTQYF. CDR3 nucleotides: TGTGCCACCAGCAGTCGGGGACAGGGGGCCGGGACCCAGTACTTC.

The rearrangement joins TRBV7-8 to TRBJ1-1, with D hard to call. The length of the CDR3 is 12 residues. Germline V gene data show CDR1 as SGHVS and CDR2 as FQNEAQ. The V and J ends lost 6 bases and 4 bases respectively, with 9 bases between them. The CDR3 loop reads CASSDMGTEAFF. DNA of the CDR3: TGTGCCAGCAGTGACATGGGCACTGAAGCTTTCTTT.